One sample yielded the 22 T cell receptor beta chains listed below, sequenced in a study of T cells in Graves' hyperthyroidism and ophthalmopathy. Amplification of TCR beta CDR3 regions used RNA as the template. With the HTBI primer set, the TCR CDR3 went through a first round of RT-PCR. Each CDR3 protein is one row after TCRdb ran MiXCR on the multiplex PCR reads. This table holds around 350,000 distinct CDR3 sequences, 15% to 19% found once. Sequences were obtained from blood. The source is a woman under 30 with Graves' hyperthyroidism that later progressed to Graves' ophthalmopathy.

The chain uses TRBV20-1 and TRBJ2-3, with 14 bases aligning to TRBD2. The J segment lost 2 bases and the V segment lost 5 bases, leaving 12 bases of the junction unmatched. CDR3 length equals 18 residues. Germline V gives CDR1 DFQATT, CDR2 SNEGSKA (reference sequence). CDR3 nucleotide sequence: TGCAGTGCTGGGGGACTAGCGGGAGCCAGACCCTCCACAGATACGCAGTATTTT. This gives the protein CSAGGLAGARPSTDTQYF.

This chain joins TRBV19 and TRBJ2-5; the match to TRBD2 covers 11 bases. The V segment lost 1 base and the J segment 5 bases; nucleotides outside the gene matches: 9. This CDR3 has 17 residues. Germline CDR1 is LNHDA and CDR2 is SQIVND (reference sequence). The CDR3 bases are TGTGCCAGTAGTATAGGGGGGTCTAGCGGGAGGTTGGAGACCCAGTACTTC. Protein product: CASSIGGSSGRLETQYF.

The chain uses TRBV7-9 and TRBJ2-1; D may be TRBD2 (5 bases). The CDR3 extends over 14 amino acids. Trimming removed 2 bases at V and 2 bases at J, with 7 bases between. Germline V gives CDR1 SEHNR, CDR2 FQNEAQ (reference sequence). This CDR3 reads CASSLLATYNEQFF. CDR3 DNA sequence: TGTGCCAGCAGCTTACTAGCTACCTACAATGAGCAGTTCTTC.

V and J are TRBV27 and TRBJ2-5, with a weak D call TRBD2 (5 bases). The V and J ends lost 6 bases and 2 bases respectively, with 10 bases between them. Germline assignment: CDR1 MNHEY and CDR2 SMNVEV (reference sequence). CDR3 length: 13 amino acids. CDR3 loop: CASRGAEQETQYF. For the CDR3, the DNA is TGTGCCAGCAGGGGAGCGGAGCAAGAGACCCAGTACTTC.

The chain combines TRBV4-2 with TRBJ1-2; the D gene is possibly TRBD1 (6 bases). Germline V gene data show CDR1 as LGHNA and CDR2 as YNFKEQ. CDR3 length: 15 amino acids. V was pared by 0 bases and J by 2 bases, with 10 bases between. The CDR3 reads CASSQDVGGNYGYTF. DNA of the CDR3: TGTGCCAGCAGCCAAGATGTAGGGGGGAACTATGGCTACACCTTC.

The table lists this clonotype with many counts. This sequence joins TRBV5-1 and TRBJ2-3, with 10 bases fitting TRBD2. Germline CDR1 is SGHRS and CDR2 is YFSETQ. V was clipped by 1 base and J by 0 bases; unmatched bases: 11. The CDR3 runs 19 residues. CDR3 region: CASSLTSGTSYSSTDTQYF. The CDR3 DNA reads TGCGCCAGCAGCTTGACTAGCGGGACCTCTTATTCTAGCACAGATACGCAGTATTTT.

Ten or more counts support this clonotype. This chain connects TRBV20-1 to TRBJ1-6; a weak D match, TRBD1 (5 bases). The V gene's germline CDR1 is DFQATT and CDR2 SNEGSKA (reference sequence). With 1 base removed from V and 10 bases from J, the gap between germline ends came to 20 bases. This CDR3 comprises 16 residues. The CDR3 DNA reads TGCAGTGCTAGAGTCCTGGTATTAGTCCGGGGGTCACCCCTCCACTTT. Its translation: CSARVLVLVRGSPLHF.

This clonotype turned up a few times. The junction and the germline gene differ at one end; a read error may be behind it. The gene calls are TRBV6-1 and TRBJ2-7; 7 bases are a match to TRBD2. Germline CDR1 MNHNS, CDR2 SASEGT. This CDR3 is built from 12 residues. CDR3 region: CATSEAGVEQYF. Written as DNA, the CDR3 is TGTGCCACCAGTGAGGCGGGAGTCGAGCAGTACTTC.

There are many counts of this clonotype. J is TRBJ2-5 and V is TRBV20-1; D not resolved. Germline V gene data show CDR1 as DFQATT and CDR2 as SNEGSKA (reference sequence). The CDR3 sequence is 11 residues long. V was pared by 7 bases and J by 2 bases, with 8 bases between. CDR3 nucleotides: TGCAGTGTAGTGTTACAAGAGACCCAGTACTTC. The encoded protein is CSVVLQETQYF.

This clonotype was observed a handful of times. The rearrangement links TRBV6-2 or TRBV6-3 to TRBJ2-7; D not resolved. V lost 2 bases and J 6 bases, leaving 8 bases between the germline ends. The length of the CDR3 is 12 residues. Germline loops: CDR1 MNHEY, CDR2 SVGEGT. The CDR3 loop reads CASSYGWAEQYF. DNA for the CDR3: TGTGCCAGCAGTTACGGCTGGGCCGAGCAGTACTTC.

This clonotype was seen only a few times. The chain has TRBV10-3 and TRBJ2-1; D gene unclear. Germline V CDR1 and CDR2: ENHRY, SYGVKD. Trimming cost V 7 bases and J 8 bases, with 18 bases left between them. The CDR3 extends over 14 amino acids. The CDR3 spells CAITETNSIDEQFF. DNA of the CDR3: TGTGCCATCACCGAAACGAACTCTATTGATGAGCAGTTCTTC.

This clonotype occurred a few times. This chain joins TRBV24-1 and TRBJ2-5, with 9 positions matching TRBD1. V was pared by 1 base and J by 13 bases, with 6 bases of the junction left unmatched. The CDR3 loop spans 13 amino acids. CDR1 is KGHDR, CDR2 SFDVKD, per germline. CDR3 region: CATSDFRDRVMYF. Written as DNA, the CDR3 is TGTGCCACCAGTGATTTCCGGGACAGGGTTATGTACTTC.

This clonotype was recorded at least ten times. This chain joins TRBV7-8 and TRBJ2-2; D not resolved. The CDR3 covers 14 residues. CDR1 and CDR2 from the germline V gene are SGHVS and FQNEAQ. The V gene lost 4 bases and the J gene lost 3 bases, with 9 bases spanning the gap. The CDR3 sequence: CASSSKAHTGELFF. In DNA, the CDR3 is TGTGCCAGCAGCTCTAAAGCTCACACCGGGGAGCTGTTTTTT.

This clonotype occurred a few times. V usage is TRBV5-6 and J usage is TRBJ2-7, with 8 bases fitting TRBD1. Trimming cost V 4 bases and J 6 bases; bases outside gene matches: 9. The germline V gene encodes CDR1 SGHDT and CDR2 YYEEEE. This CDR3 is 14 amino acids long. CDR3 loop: CASSPGQVLFEQYF. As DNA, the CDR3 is TGTGCCAGCAGCCCGGGACAGGTCCTTTTCGAGCAGTACTTC. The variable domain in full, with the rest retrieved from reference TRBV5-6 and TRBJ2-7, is DAGVTQSPTHLIKTRGQQVTLRCSPKSGHDTVSWYQQALGQGPQFIFQYYEEEERQRGNFPDRFSGHQFPNYSSELNVNALLLGDSALYLCASSPGQVLFEQYFGPGTRLTVT.

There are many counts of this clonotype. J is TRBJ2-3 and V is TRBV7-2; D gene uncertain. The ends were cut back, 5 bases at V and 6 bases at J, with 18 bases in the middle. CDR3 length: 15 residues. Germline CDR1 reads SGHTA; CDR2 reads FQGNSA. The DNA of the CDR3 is TGTGCCAGCAGCCAGGACGGCACCCTCATGGATACGCAGTATTTT. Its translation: CASSQDGTLMDTQYF.

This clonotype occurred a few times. For the CDR3, the DNA is TGCAGCGTTGTAGCGGGGGGAGCTAACTATGGCTACACCTTC. Residues: CSVVAGGANYGYTF. J is TRBJ1-2 and V is TRBV29-1, with D possibly matching TRBD1 (5 bases). CDR3 length equals 14 residues. V lost 4 bases to trimming and J lost 0 bases, with 12 bases between them. From germline, CDR1 is SQVTM and CDR2 ANQGSEA. The full variable domain, rest sourced from reference TRBV29-1 and TRBJ1-2, is SAVISQKPSRDICQRGTSLTIQCQVDSQVTMMFWYRQQPGQSLTLIATANQGSEATYESGFVIDKFPISRPNLTFSTLTVSNMSPEDSSIYLCSVVAGGANYGYTFGSGTRLTVV.

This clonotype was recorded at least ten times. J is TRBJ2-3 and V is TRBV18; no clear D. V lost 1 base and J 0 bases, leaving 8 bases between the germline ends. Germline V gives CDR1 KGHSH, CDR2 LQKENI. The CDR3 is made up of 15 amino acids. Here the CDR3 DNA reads TGTGCCAGCTCACCACTCCCAGACAGCACAGATACGCAGTATTTT. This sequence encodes CASSPLPDSTDTQYF.

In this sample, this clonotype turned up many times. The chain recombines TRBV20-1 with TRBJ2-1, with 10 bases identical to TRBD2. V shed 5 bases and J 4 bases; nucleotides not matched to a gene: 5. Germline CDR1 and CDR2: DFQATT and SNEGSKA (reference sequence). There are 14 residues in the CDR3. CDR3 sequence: CSAPSGRGYNEQFF. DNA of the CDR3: TGCAGTGCTCCCAGCGGGAGGGGTTACAATGAGCAGTTCTTC.

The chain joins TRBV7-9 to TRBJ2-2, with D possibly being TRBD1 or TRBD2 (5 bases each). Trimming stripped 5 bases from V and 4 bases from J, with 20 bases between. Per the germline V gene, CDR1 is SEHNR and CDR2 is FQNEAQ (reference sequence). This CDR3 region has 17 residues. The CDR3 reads CASSTLRVGTRTGELFF. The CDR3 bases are TGTGCCAGCAGCACTCTCCGAGTAGGGACGCGCACCGGGGAGCTGTTTTTT.

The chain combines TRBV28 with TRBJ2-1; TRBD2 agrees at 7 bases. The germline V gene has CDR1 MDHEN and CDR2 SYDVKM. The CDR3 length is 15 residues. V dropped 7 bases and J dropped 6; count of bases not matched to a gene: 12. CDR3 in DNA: TGTGCCAGCAATCCTTGGCGGGAGAGACGCAATGAGCAGTTCTTC. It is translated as CASNPWRERRNEQFF.

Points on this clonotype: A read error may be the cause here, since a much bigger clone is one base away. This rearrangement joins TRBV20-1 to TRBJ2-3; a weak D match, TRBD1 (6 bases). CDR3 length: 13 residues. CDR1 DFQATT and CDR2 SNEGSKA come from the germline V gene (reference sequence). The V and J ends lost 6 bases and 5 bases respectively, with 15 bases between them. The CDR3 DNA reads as TGCAGTGCCCCGACAGGTTCCATAGATACGCAGTATTTT. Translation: CSAPTGSIDTQYF.

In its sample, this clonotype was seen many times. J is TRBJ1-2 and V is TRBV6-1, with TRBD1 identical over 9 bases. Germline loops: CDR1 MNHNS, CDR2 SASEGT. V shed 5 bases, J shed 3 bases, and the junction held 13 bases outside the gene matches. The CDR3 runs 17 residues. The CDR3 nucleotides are TGTGCCAGCAGTAAACAGGGGGCCTCAAGGTTGGACTATGGCTACACCTTC. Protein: CASSKQGASRLDYGYTF.